The subject of this entry is one T cell receptor (beta chain). Per the original data handling: Nucleated cell counts were estimated from reference gene primer amplification. TCRdb keeps only in-frame clones here, not all; method: immunoSEQ multiplex PCR. That table supplies the V and J calls and clone size; D and trimming were determined from the DNA. The table has roughly 300,000 clones, roughly 90% seen once. The study assigned cohorts using participant-reported clinical history. For recovered donors of Cohort 3, there were two negative PCRs, clearance, or symptom resolution. The CDR3 sequence is 14 residues long. Trimming removed 3 bases from V and 4 bases from J; junction bases left unmatched: 5. Germline values: CDR1 SGDLS, CDR2 YYNGEE. The data belong to a study of blood T cell repertoires in COVID-19. Study at large: PBMCs, B-cell-depleted T cells, or T cells were the source of the cDNA or gDNA that made up the material.

Sequencing used PBMCs or T cells enriched from blood (not recorded which). The chain has TRBV9 and TRBJ1-2; 8 nucleotides line up with TRBD1. The receptor was isolated from a woman between 25 and 40 years old who had recovered from COVID-19. The CDR3 DNA is TGTGCCAGCAGCGCTGAACAGGGGGGCTATGGCTACACCTTC. Protein product: CASSAEQGGYGYTF. Together with reference TRBV9 and TRBJ1-2, the CDR3 gives the full variable domain: DSGVTQTPKHLITATGQRVTLRCSPRSGDLSVYWYQQSLDQGLQFLIQYYNGEERAKGNILERFSAQQFPDLHSELNLSSLELGDSALYFCASSAEQGGYGYTFGSGTRLTVV.